This TCR beta chain was sequenced in a study of cytomegalovirus exposure and HLA in healthy donors. Use of 60 Vbeta and 13 Jbeta primers characterized the PCR. Some clones are missing from TCRdb's copy, which holds only in-frame ones; the method was immunoSEQ multiplex PCR. The sample includes some 60,000 clones, approximately 80% seen only once; the top ten take less than 2%. V gave up 1 base and J gave up 4 bases, with 10 bases separating them. The V gene's germline CDR1 is MNHEY and CDR2 SMNVEV (reference sequence). CDR3 size: 15 residues. The genes are TRBV27 and TRBJ2-2; D possibly corresponds to TRBD1 (6 bases). The TCR originated in a human donor in good health. The sample comprised PBMCs. The CDR3: CASSLLGQSTGELFF. The CDR3 DNA reads as TGTGCCAGCAGTTTATTGGGACAAAGCACCGGGGAGCTGTTTTTT.